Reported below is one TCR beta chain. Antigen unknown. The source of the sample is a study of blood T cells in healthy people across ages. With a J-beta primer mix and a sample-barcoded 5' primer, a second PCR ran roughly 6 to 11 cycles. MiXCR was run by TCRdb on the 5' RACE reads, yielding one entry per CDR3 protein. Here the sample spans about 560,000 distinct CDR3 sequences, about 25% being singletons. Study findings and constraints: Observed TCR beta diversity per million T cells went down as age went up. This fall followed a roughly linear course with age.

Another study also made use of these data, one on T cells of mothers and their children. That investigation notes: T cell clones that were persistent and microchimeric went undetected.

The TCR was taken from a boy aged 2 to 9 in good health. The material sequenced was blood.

In DNA, the CDR3 is TGCGCCAGCAGCCAAGTAGGTGGATTGGGAGTGGGTGCTTTCTTT. Translation: CASSQVGGLGVGAFF. The rearrangement uses TRBV4-1 and TRBJ1-1; no reliable D call. The CDR3 is 15 amino acids. Looked up from germline, CDR1 is MGHRA and CDR2 is YSYEKL. Trimming took off 1 base at V and 11 bases at J, with 20 bases between the two ends.